These 20 T cell receptor beta chains came from one sample sequenced in a study of blood T cell repertoires in COVID-19. Clones were read by immunoSEQ multiplex PCR, and TCRdb kept only the in-frame ones, dropping some. The sample yields under 150,000 clones, 81% seen once. Sequenced input: peripheral blood. The source is a human donor with acute or convalescent COVID-19. The donor label of this sample is uncertain.

This chain uses TRBV5-4 with TRBJ2-3; TRBD1 matches 10 bases. There are 16 residues in the CDR3. In germline, CDR1 is SGHNT, CDR2 YYREEE (reference sequence). The junction had 11 bases not matched to a gene; V was cut back by 3 bases and J by 7 bases. The CDR3 DNA reads as TGTGCCAGCAGCTCCCCAGGGGGGACAGGGGTAAATACGCAGTATTTT. Encoded protein: CASSSPGGTGVNTQYF.

The chain has TRBV3-1 (or the pseudogene TRBV3-2) and TRBJ1-2; TRBD1 matches at 9 bases. V lost 0 bases, J lost 4 bases, and 6 bases stayed unmatched. Germline V CDR1 and CDR2: LGHDT, YNNKEL (reference sequence). CDR3 size: 16 residues. The chain's CDR3 is CASSQEGQGFFYGYTF. CDR3 coding DNA: TGTGCCAGCAGCCAAGAGGGACAGGGATTTTTCTATGGCTACACCTTC.

The chain has TRBV19 and TRBJ2-5; D may be TRBD1 (5 bases). Trimming shortened V by 8 bases and J by 2 bases, and 12 bases separated the two germline ends. CDR1 is LNHDA and CDR2 is SQIVND in the germline V gene (reference sequence). The CDR3 extends over 13 amino acids. The CDR3 sequence: CASSAGIQETQYF. The CDR3 region has the DNA TGTGCCAGTTCGGCAGGGATTCAAGAGACCCAGTACTTC. Based on the CDR3 plus reference TRBV19 and TRBJ2-5, the full variable domain is DGGITQSPKYLFRKEGQNVTLSCEQNLNHDAMYWYRQDPGQGLRLIYYSQIVNDFQKGDIAEGYSVSREKKESFPLTVTSAQKNPTAFYLCASSAGIQETQYFGPGTRLLVL.

This chain joins TRBV9 and TRBJ1-2; TRBD1 might be the D (6 bases). Per the germline V gene, CDR1 is SGDLS and CDR2 is YYNGEE. Between the trimmed V and J ends, which lost 4 bases and 4 bases, there was a span of 17 bases. The CDR3 extends over 15 amino acids. The CDR3 DNA reads TGTGCCAGCAGCCACCCCGAAGGGGGGGGCTATGGCTACACCTTC. Translated, it gives CASSHPEGGGYGYTF. Complete variable domain (other parts from reference TRBV9 and TRBJ1-2): DSGVTQTPKHLITATGQRVTLRCSPRSGDLSVYWYQQSLDQGLQFLIQYYNGEERAKGNILERFSAQQFPDLHSELNLSSLELGDSALYFCASSHPEGGGYGYTFGSGTRLTVV.

The J gene is TRBJ1-2, the V gene TRBV10-3, with D perhaps matching TRBD1 (6 bases). This CDR3 contains 12 residues. Germline V gene lookup returns CDR1 ENHRY and CDR2 SYGVKD. Trimming stripped 10 bases from V and 4 bases from J, with 13 bases between. The CDR3 bases are TGTGCCACCCAAACAGGGACCTATGGCTACACCTTC. Translated: CATQTGTYGYTF.

The V gene is TRBV7-8, the J gene TRBJ1-5; 8 bases align to TRBD1. The CDR3 loop spans 16 amino acids. Germline V gene data show CDR1 as SGHVS and CDR2 as FQNEAQ. V trimming: 2 bases; J trimming: 1 base; junction bases outside the gene matches: 4. CDR3 region: CASSLSQGGSNQPQHF. CDR3 sequence (DNA): TGTGCCAGCAGCTTATCACAGGGGGGGAGCAATCAGCCCCAGCATTTT.

Only a few counts were recorded for this clone. The rearrangement joins TRBV11-2 to TRBJ2-7; 8 nucleotides agree with TRBD1. This CDR3 spans 14 amino acids. From germline, CDR1 is SGHAT and CDR2 FQNNGV. Trimming took 7 bases from V and 4 from J; bases not matched to a gene: 9. CDR3 sequence: CASNPPGQVYEQYF. The CDR3 nucleotides read TGTGCCAGCAACCCCCCGGGACAGGTTTACGAGCAGTACTTC.

The chain employs TRBV2 and TRBJ2-7; the D is unclear. CDR3 length equals 12 residues. CDR1 is SNHLY and CDR2 is FYNNEI in the germline V gene. Trimming cost V 6 bases and J 0 bases, with 6 bases left between them. The CDR3 protein is CASSYSSYEQYF. CDR3 bases: TGTGCCAGCAGCTACAGCTCCTACGAGCAGTACTTC. Full variable domain (missing parts from reference TRBV2 and TRBJ2-7): EPEVTQTPSHQVTQMGQEVILRCVPISNHLYFYWYRQILGQKVEFLVSFYNNEISEKSEIFDDQFSVERPDGSNFTLKIRSTKLEDSAMYFCASSYSSYEQYFGPGTRLTVT.

The chain uses TRBV7-3 and TRBJ2-1; 12 bases line up with TRBD2. V trimming: 5 bases; J trimming: 3 bases; junction bases outside the gene matches: 2. Germline assignment: CDR1 SGHTA and CDR2 FQGTGA. The CDR3 contains 15 residues. CDR3 in amino acids: CASSPSGGDYNEQFF. The CDR3 nucleotides are TGTGCCAGCAGCCCTAGCGGGGGGGACTACAATGAGCAGTTCTTC. Combining the CDR3 with reference TRBV7-3 and TRBJ2-1 gives the whole variable domain GAGVSQTPSNKVTEKGKYVELRCDPISGHTALYWYRQSLGQGPEFLIYFQGTGAADDSGLPNDRFFAVRPEGSVSTLKIQRTERGDSAVYLCASSPSGGDYNEQFFGPGTRLTVL.

The chain employs TRBV11-3 and TRBJ2-4, with D possibly matching TRBD1 (5 bases). The CDR3 loop spans 13 amino acids. Germline V gene data show CDR1 as SGHNT and CDR2 as YENEEA. The V end lost 0 bases, the J end lost 11 bases, and 11 bases lay between the germline ends. The CDR3 is CASSLEGQGVQYF. CDR3 DNA: TGTGCCAGCAGCTTAGAGGGGCAGGGCGTTCAGTACTTC.

This chain links TRBV5-1 with TRBJ2-3; D not certain. CDR3 size: 13 residues. The germline CDR1 and CDR2 sequences are SGHRS and YFSETQ. V was clipped by 6 bases and J by 6 bases, with 14 bases between them. The CDR3 DNA sequence: TGCGCCAGCAAGACAAGCCATCAGGATACGCAGTATTTT. Its translation: CASKTSHQDTQYF.

The rearrangement uses TRBV6-1 and TRBJ1-6, with TRBD1 matching 8 bases. Germline V gene sequence: CDR1 MNHNS, CDR2 SASEGT. This CDR3 comprises 19 residues. V was pared by 1 base and J by 5 bases, with 13 bases of the junction left unmatched. CDR3 loop: CASSEVLNTGGPDNSPLHF. The CDR3 nucleotides are TGTGCCAGCAGTGAAGTGTTGAATACAGGGGGTCCGGATAATTCACCCCTCCACTTT.

J is TRBJ1-2 and V is TRBV7-8; no clear D. V was shortened by 0 bases and J by 5 bases, with 13 bases between the two germline ends. The CDR3 has 15 amino acids. CDR1 and CDR2 (germline): SGHVS, FQNEAQ. The CDR3 region is CASSLAGLGGYGYTF. CDR3 nucleotide sequence: TGTGCCAGCAGCTTAGCGGGGTTGGGCGGGTATGGCTACACCTTC.

This chain joins TRBV6-5 and TRBJ2-7; TRBD2 matches at 8 bases. Germline CDR1 reads MNHEY; CDR2 reads SVGAGI. The CDR3 is 14 residues long. The J segment lost 2 bases and the V segment lost 5 bases, leaving 5 bases of the junction unmatched. Here the CDR3 DNA reads TGTGCCAGCAGTATAGCGGGGCGAACCTACGAGCAGTACGTC. The encoded protein is CASSIAGRTYEQYV.

CDR3 in DNA: TGTGCCAGCAGTTTTTCGGGACAGGGTCCGCCTTTCTTT. Translating it yields CASSFSGQGPPFF. V gene TRBV12-3 or TRBV12-4 combines with J gene TRBJ1-1; 9 positions match TRBD1. Germline trimming cut 3 bases from V and 12 bases from J; bases unmatched to any gene: 8. The CDR3 contains 13 residues.

The chain recombines TRBV30 with TRBJ1-6; D uncertain. CDR1 is GTSNPN, CDR2 SVGIG, per germline (reference sequence). Trimming took 0 bases from V and 9 from J, leaving 15 bases between them. The CDR3 is made up of 15 amino acids. The CDR3 is CAWSVGRRTGSPLHF. The CDR3 coding sequence is TGTGCCTGGAGTGTAGGGAGAAGAACGGGTTCACCCCTCCACTTT. Combining the CDR3 with reference TRBV30 and TRBJ1-6 gives the whole variable domain SQTIHQWPATLVQPVGSPLSLECTVEGTSNPNLYWYRQAAGRGLQLLFYSVGIGQISSEVPQNLSASRPQDRQFILSSKKLLLSDSGFYLCAWSVGRRTGSPLHFGNGTRLTVT.

The chain combines TRBV15 with TRBJ2-1, with TRBD2 matching 10 bases. This CDR3 has 15 amino acids. With V trimmed by 1 base and J by 8 bases, 5 bases remained unmatched. CDR1 is LNHNV and CDR2 is YYDKDF in the germline V gene (reference sequence). The CDR3 sequence: CATSRVLAGEDEQFF. DNA for the CDR3: TGTGCCACCAGCAGAGTTCTAGCGGGGGAGGATGAGCAGTTCTTC.

This clone has a handful of counts. This chain uses TRBV5-1 with TRBJ2-1; 14 bases fit TRBD2. The CDR3 sequence is 16 residues long. Germline CDR1 and CDR2: SGHRS and YFSETQ. J was trimmed by 5 bases and V by 5 bases; bases with no gene match: 6. In nucleotides, the CDR3 is TGCGCCAGCAGAACGGGACTAGCGGGGGTCAACAATGAGCAGTTCTTC. Its translation is CASRTGLAGVNNEQFF.

The V call is TRBV30, the J call TRBJ2-3, with 7 bases lining up with TRBD1. The CDR3 is 16 amino acids. With V trimmed by 2 bases and J by 2 bases, 10 bases remained unmatched. Germline V gene data show CDR1 as GTSNPN and CDR2 as SVGIG (reference sequence). The CDR3 loop reads CAWSTGAIGNTDTQYF. DNA for the CDR3: TGTGCCTGGAGTACAGGGGCTATAGGGAACACAGATACGCAGTATTTT. The whole variable domain, filled in from reference TRBV30 and TRBJ2-3, reads SQTIHQWPATLVQPVGSPLSLECTVEGTSNPNLYWYRQAAGRGLQLLFYSVGIGQISSEVPQNLSASRPQDRQFILSSKKLLLSDSGFYLCAWSTGAIGNTDTQYFGPGTRLTVL.

This sequence joins TRBV9 and TRBJ2-3, with TRBD1 matching 10 bases. Per germline, CDR1 SGDLS and CDR2 YYNGEE. The CDR3 is made up of 15 amino acids. The J segment lost 5 bases and the V segment lost 0 bases, leaving 3 bases of the junction unmatched. The CDR3: CASSVDGTGVDTQYF. In nucleotides, the CDR3 is TGTGCCAGCAGCGTAGATGGGACAGGGGTAGATACGCAGTATTTT.